Below are 9 T cell receptor beta chains sequenced from a single sample in a study of T cell repertoires in breast cancer. A second nested PCR with blocking oligonucleotides suppressed unpaired genes. MiXCR, applied by TCRdb to the emulsion pairing reads, yields one record per CDR3 protein. The data show tens of thousands of distinct CDR3 sequences, under 60% seen once. Paired alpha-beta TCRs of CD8+ T cells were analyzed by expanded emulsion RT-PCR. The sample consisted of CD8+ T cells. These receptors were obtained from a pool of human donors with breast cancer or a healthy control (not recorded which).

This clonotype appeared a few times. The rearrangement joins TRBV25-1 to TRBJ2-7; D may be TRBD1 (6 bases). V was clipped by 8 bases and J by 3 bases, with 17 bases between them. This CDR3 has 14 residues. The germline V gene encodes CDR1 MGHDK and CDR2 SYGVNS. DNA of the CDR3: TGTGCCAGCGGTCATTCACAGGGAAACTACGAGCAGTACTTC. This sequence encodes CASGHSQGNYEQYF.

The sample holds one count of this clonotype. A junction boundary mismatches the germline segment, possibly from a read error. The rearrangement joins TRBV28 to TRBJ2-7, with D perhaps TRBD2 (6 bases). Germline V gives CDR1 MDHEN, CDR2 SYDVKM. The CDR3 loop spans 12 amino acids. The CDR3 sequence: CASSLGVREQHF. The CDR3 DNA sequence: TGTGCCAGCAGTTTAGGGGTACGGGAGCAGCACTTC.

This clonotype was seen more than once but under ten times. The chain links TRBV7-3 to TRBJ2-3, with D tentatively TRBD2 (5 bases). The V end was cut by 2 bases, the J end by 2 bases, with 11 bases between. Germline V gives CDR1 SGHTA, CDR2 FQGTGA. The CDR3 covers 15 residues. The CDR3 region has the DNA TGTGCCAGCAGCTTATTTAGCGTGAACACAGATACGCAGTATTTT. Translation: CASSLFSVNTDTQYF.

This clonotype has a handful of counts. This sequence joins TRBV6-1 and TRBJ1-2; no firm D call. The CDR3 totals 15 residues. Germline lookup yields CDR1 MNHNS and CDR2 SASEGT. Trimming left V 5 bases short and J 4 bases short, with 17 bases between. CDR3 loop: CASSTGEIPAYGYTF. CDR3 DNA: TGTGCCAGCAGTACCGGGGAAATCCCCGCCTATGGCTACACCTTC.

This chain uses TRBV5-1 with TRBJ2-1; the D gene could be TRBD1 or TRBD2 (7 bases each). CDR1 and CDR2 (germline): SGHRS, YFSETQ. V dropped 3 bases and J dropped 10 bases, with 20 bases sitting between them. CDR3 length equals 15 residues. The CDR3 DNA is TGCGCCAGCAGCTATCGGCAGGGGGGGGCAGGCGAGCAGTTCTTC. Its protein is CASSYRQGGAGEQFF. Using reference TRBV5-1 and TRBJ2-1 for the parts outside the CDR3, the full variable domain is KAGVTQTPRYLIKTRGQQVTLSCSPISGHRSVSWYQQTPGQGLQFLFEYFSETQRNKGNFPGRFSGRQFSNSRSEMNVSTLELGDSALYLCASSYRQGGAGEQFFGPGTRLTVL.

This chain links TRBV5-1 with TRBJ2-7, with D possibly called TRBD1 or TRBD2 (5 bases each). Trimming shortened V by 3 bases and J by 3 bases, and 13 bases separated the two germline ends. Looked up from germline, CDR1 is SGHRS and CDR2 is YFSETQ. CDR3 length equals 14 residues. As DNA, the CDR3 is TGCGCCAGCAGCTCGCCGGGACGGCACTACGAGCAGTACTTC. Encoded protein: CASSSPGRHYEQYF.

This clonotype is large in the sample. The chain carries TRBV7-2 and TRBJ2-5, with 10 nucleotides matching TRBD2. The CDR3 totals 15 residues. V was pared by 5 bases and J by 2 bases, with 5 bases of the junction left unmatched. CDR1 SGHTA and CDR2 FQGNSA come from the germline V gene. The DNA for the CDR3 is TGTGCCAGCAGCCGTAGCGGGGGGCTTCAAGAGACCCAGTACTTC. Translating gives CASSRSGGLQETQYF.

CDR3 sequence (DNA): TGTGCCAGCAGCCGGATCGGGACAGTGAACACTGAAGCTTTCTTT. It specifies CASSRIGTVNTEAFF. The chain recombines TRBV7-6 with TRBJ1-1; TRBD1 aligns across 7 bases. The ends lost 5 bases at V and 0 bases at J; junction bases unmatched: 6. The CDR3 sequence is 15 residues long. From germline, CDR1 is SGHVS and CDR2 FNYEAQ.

The chain couples TRBV6-5 to TRBJ1-2, with unresolved D. Trimming pared 0 bases from V and 6 bases from J, leaving 14 bases between. In germline, CDR1 is MNHEY, CDR2 SVGAGI. This CDR3 has 15 residues. In nucleotides, the CDR3 is TGTGCCAGCAGTTACTCGCTAGCAGGTCTCCATGGCTACACCTTC. Amino acid sequence: CASSYSLAGLHGYTF.